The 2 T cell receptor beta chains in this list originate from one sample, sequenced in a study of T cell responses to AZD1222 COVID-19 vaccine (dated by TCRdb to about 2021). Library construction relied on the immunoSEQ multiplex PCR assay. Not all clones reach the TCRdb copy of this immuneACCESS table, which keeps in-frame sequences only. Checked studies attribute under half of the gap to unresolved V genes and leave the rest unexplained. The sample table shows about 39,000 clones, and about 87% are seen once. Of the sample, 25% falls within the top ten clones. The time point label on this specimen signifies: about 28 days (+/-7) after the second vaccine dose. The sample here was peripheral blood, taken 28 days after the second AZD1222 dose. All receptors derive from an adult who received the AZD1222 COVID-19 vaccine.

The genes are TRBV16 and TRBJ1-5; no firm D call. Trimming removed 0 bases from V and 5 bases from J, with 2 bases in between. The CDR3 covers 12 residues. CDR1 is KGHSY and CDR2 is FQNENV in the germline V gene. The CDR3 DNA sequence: TGTGCCAGCAGCCAATCGGATCAGCCCCAGCATTTT. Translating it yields CASSQSDQPQHF.

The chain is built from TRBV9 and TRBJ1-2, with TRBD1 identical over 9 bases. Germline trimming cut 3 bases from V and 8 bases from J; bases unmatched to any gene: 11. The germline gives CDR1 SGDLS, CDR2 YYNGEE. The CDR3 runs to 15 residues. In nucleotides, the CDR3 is TGTGCCAGCAGCGAAACAGGGGGCCTACCTAAAGGCTACACCTTC. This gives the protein CASSETGGLPKGYTF.